The T cell receptor (beta chain) described here comes from a study of T cell responses to AZD1222 COVID-19 vaccine. TCRdb's copy holds only in-frame clones and misses some; the assay was immunoSEQ multiplex PCR. Of around 100,000 clones in the sample, more than 75% are singletons; the top ten hold about 15%. This clone was seen a single time. Its antigen is undetermined. General study results and limits: CD4 TCRs covered the whole spike, strongest at regions 160-218 and 743-854. Reports indicate that nearly half of spike-specific TCRs are directed at unmutated variant regions.

The CDR3 is made up of 11 amino acids. CDR1 is SGHTA and CDR2 is FQGNSA in the germline V gene. V dropped 5 bases and J dropped 4 bases, with 2 bases sitting between them. J is TRBJ1-4 and V is TRBV7-2; D is unresolved. The source of this sequence is an adult in good health. The sequencing used peripheral blood, collected on day 0 of AZD1222 vaccination. CDR3 coding DNA: TGTGCCAGCAGCCTTAATGAAAAACTGTTTTTT. This gives the protein CASSLNEKLFF.